This TCR beta chain was sequenced during a study of blood T cells in healthy people across ages. The germline gives CDR1 SGHDN, CDR2 FVKESK. The V end was cut by 1 base, the J end by 7 bases, with 10 bases between. This CDR3 comprises 13 residues. With a J-beta primer mix and a sample-barcoded 5' primer, a second PCR ran about 7 to 12 cycles. A template-switch adaptor that had 12 random nucleotides put a tag on each cDNA molecule. TCRdb called the 5' RACE reads again in MiXCR, with one record for every CDR3 protein. The repertoire includes approximately 900,000 distinct CDR3 sequences, roughly 28% of them detected once, and more than 8.5% sits in the top ten. Total RNA, at least 6 micrograms per sample, was extracted from PBMCs. The sample also formed part of further work on T cells of mothers and their children. In that study: Reverse transcription into cDNA received all extracted RNA, at approximately 1.5 ug per 15 ul. Slightly higher, non-significant overlap characterized related mother-child pairs relative to unrelated pairs.

The rearrangement joins TRBV14 to TRBJ1-1, with D unclear. Material: blood. The sequence derives from a woman aged 40 to 55 in good health. This CDR3 is CASSQGRQLEAFF. For the CDR3, the DNA is TGTGCCAGCAGCCAAGGTCGGCAGCTTGAAGCTTTCTTT.